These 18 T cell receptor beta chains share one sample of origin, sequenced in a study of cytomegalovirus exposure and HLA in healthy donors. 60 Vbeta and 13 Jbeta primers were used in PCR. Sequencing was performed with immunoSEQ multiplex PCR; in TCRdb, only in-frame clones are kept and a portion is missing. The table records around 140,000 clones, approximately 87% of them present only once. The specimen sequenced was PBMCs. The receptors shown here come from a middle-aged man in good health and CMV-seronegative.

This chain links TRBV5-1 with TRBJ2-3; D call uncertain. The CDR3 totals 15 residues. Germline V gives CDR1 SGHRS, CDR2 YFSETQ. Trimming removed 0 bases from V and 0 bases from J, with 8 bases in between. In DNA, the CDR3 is TGCGCCAGCAGCTTGGAGGCGGCTAGCACAGATACGCAGTATTTT. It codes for CASSLEAASTDTQYF.

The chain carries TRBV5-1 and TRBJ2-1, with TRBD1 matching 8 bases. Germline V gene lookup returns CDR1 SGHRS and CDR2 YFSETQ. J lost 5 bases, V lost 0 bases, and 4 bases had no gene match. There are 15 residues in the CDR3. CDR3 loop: CASSLGQGAHNEQFF. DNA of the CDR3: TGCGCCAGCAGCTTGGGTCAGGGGGCCCACAATGAGCAGTTCTTC.

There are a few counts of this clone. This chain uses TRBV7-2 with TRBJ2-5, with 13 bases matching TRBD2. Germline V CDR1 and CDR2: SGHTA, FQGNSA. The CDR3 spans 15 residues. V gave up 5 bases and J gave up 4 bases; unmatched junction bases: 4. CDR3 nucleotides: TGTGCCAGCAGCCCAGGACTAGCGGGGGTAGAGACCCAGTACTTC. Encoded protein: CASSPGLAGVETQYF.

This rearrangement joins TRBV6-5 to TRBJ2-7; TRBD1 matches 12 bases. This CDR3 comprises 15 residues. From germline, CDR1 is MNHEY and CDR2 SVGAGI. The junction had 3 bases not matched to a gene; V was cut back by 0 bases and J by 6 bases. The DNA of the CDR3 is TGTGCCAGCAGTTACTCGAGGGACAGGGGGCGCGAGCAGTACTTC. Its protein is CASSYSRDRGREQYF.

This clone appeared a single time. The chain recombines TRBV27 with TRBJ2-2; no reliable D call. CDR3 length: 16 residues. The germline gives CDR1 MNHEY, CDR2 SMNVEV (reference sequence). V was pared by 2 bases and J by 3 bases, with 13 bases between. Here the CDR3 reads CASSLRLGYHTGELFF. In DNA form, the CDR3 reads TGTGCCAGCAGTTTAAGGCTGGGCTACCACACCGGGGAGCTGTTTTTT.

The CDR3 DNA reads TGTGCCAGCAGCCGACCACAGGGCGGAAGAGGTGAAAAACTGTTTTTT. Translation gives CASSRPQGGRGEKLFF. The V and J genes are TRBV5-5 and TRBJ1-4; weak D call: TRBD1 (6 bases). Germline V gives CDR1 SGHKS, CDR2 YYEKEE (reference sequence). Trimming shortened V by 4 bases and J by 7 bases, and 20 bases separated the two germline ends. The CDR3 runs to 16 residues.

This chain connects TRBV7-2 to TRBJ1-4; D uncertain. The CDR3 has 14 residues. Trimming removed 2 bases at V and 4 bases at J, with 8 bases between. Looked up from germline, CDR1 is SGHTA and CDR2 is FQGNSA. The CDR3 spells CASSLLGHNEKLFF. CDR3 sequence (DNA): TGTGCCAGCAGCTTACTGGGCCATAATGAAAAACTGTTTTTT.

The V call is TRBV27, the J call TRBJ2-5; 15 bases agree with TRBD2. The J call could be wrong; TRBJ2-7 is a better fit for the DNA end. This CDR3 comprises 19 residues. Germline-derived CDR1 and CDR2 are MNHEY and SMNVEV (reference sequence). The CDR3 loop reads CASSLRGLAGGPLHYEQYF. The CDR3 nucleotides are TGTGCCAGCAGTTTACGGGGACTAGCGGGGGGACCTCTACACTACGAGCAGTACTTC.

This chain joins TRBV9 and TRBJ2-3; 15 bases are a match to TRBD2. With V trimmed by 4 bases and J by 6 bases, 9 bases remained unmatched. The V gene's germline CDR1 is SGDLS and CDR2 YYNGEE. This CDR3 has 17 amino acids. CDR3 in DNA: TGTGCCAGCAGCATGGGACTAGCGGGAGGCAGGAGCGATACGCAGTATTTT. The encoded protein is CASSMGLAGGRSDTQYF.

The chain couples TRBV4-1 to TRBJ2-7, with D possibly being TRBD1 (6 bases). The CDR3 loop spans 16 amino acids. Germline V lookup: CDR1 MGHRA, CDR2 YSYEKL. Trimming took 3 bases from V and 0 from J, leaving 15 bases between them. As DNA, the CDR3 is TGCGCCAGCAGCCAGACCCCACAGGGCAGCTCCTACGAGCAGTACTTC. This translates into CASSQTPQGSSYEQYF.

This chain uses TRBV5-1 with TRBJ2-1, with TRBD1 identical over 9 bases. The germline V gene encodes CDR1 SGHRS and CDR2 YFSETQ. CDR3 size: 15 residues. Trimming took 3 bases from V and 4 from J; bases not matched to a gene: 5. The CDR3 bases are TGCGCCAGCAGCTCGGGACAGGGAAGATACAATGAGCAGTTCTTC. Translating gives CASSSGQGRYNEQFF. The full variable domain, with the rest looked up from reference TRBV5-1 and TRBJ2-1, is KAGVTQTPRYLIKTRGQQVTLSCSPISGHRSVSWYQQTPGQGLQFLFEYFSETQRNKGNFPGRFSGRQFSNSRSEMNVSTLELGDSALYLCASSSGQGRYNEQFFGPGTRLTVL.

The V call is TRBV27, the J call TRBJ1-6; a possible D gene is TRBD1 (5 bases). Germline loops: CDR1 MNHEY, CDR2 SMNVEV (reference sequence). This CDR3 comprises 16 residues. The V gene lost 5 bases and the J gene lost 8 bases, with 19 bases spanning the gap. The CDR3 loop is CASSIGGVSSHSPLHF. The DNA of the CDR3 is TGTGCCAGCAGTATCGGGGGGGTATCAAGCCATTCACCCCTCCACTTT.

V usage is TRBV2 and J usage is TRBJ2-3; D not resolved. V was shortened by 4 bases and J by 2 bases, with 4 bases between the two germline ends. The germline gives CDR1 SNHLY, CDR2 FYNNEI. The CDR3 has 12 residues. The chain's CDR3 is CASSVLTDTQYF. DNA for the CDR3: TGTGCCAGCAGTGTACTCACAGATACGCAGTATTTT.

CDR3 sequence reads: CASSLGHFGYTF. DNA of the CDR3: TGTGCCAGCAGTTTAGGGCATTTTGGCTACACCTTC. The V gene is TRBV28, the J gene TRBJ1-2; D not certain. Germline V gene lookup returns CDR1 MDHEN and CDR2 SYDVKM. The ends were cut back, 2 bases at V and 7 bases at J, with 8 bases in the middle. CDR3 size: 12 residues.

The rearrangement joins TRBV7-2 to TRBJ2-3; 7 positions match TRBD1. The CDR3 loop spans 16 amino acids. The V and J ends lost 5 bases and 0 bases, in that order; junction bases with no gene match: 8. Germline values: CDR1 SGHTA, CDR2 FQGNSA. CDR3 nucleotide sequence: TGTGCCAGCAGCCCATCCGGGACAGCCAGCACAGATACGCAGTATTTT. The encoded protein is CASSPSGTASTDTQYF.

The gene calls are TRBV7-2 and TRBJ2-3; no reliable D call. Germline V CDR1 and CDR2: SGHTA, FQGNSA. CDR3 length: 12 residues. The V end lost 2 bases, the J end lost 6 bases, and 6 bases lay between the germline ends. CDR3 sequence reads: CASSLLADTQYF. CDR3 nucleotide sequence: TGTGCCAGCAGCTTACTTGCGGATACGCAGTATTTT. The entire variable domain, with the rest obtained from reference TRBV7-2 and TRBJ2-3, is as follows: GAGVSQSPSNKVTEKGKDVELRCDPISGHTALYWYRQSLGQGLEFLIYFQGNSAPDKSGLPSDRFSAERTGGSVSTLTIQRTQQEDSAVYLCASSLLADTQYFGPGTRLTVL.

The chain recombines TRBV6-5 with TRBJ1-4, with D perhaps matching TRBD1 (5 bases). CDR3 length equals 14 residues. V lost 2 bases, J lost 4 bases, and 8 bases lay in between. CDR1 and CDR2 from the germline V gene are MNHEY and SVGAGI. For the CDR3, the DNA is TGTGCCAGCAGTTACGGGGGGATTAATGAAAAACTGTTTTTT. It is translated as CASSYGGINEKLFF.

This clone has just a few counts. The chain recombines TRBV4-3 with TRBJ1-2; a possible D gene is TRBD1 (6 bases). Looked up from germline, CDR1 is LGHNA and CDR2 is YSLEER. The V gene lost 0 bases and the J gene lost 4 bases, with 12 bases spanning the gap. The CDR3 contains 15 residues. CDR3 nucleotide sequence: TGCGCCAGCAGCCAAGATCAGCGGGGGGCCTATGGCTACACCTTC. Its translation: CASSQDQRGAYGYTF.